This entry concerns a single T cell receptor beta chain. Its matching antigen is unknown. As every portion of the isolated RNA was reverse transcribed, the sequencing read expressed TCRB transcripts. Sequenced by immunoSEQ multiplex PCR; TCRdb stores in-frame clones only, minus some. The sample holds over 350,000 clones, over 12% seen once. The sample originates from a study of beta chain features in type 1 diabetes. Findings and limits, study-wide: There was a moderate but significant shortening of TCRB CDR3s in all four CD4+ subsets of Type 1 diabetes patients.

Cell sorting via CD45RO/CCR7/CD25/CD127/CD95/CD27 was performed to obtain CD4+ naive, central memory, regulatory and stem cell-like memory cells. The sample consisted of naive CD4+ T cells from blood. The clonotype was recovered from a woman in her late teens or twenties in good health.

The CDR3 bases are TGTGCCAGCAGCCACGGACGGGGGAACTATGGCTACACCTTC. Translated: CASSHGRGNYGYTF. V and J are TRBV11-2 and TRBJ1-2, with a tentative D call TRBD1 (5 bases). CDR1 SGHAT and CDR2 FQNNGV come from the germline V gene. The CDR3 has 14 amino acids. Trimming took off 5 bases at V and 2 bases at J, with 12 bases between the two ends.